Presented here are 8 T cell receptor beta chains from one specimen sequenced in a study of blood T cell repertoires in COVID-19. Generated by immunoSEQ multiplex PCR, the TCRdb table keeps only in-frame clones and is missing some. The sample includes about 47,000 clones, approximately 86% seen only once; the top ten take roughly 3%. What was sequenced was peripheral blood. These receptors were obtained from a man in his forties or fifties with active COVID-19.

The chain employs TRBV7-8 and TRBJ2-1; 11 bases fit TRBD1. V lost 4 bases, J lost 9 bases, and 5 bases stayed unmatched. The germline V gene encodes CDR1 SGHVS and CDR2 FQNEAQ. CDR3 length: 14 amino acids. The CDR3 region is CASSSRTGGSEQFF. CDR3 DNA sequence: TGTGCCAGCAGCTCGCGGACAGGGGGCAGTGAGCAGTTCTTC.

The chain links TRBV4-1 to TRBJ2-1, with 14 bases fitting TRBD2. This CDR3 is built from 20 residues. V lost 4 bases to trimming and J lost 0 bases; unmatched junction nucleotides: 11. Germline loops: CDR1 MGHRA, CDR2 YSYEKL. Written as DNA, the CDR3 is TGCGCCAGCAGCCTCTTGCCGGGACTAGCGGGGGCCAACTCCTACAATGAGCAGTTCTTC. Residues: CASSLLPGLAGANSYNEQFF.

This chain connects TRBV14 to TRBJ2-7, with 7 bases matching TRBD2. The CDR3 is 16 residues long. V was pared by 0 bases and J by 6 bases, with 11 bases of the junction left unmatched. Germline-derived CDR1 and CDR2 are SGHDN and FVKESK. The CDR3 nucleotides read TGTGCCAGCAGCCAAGATCAGCGGACTAGAATCGCCGAGCAGTACTTC. Translation: CASSQDQRTRIAEQYF.

This rearrangement joins TRBV5-6 to TRBJ2-7; 7 nucleotides align to TRBD2. The CDR3 sequence is 13 residues long. Germline V gene lookup returns CDR1 SGHDT and CDR2 YYEEEE. The CDR3 sequence is CASLERGTYEQYF. CDR3 sequence (DNA): TGTGCTTCATTGGAGCGGGGTACCTACGAGCAGTACTTC.

The chain combines TRBV6-5 with TRBJ1-1; TRBD1 matches 11 bases. This CDR3 comprises 13 residues. V gave up 6 bases and J gave up 6 bases; unmatched junction bases: 3. Germline loops: CDR1 MNHEY, CDR2 SVGAGI. The DNA of the CDR3 is TGTGCCAGCAGGGGACAGGGGGTAGCTGAAGCTTTCTTT. This encodes CASRGQGVAEAFF.

This clone came up once. V is TRBV4-3 and J is TRBJ2-1; TRBD1 agrees at 7 bases. The V and J ends lost 3 bases and 4 bases, in that order; junction bases with no gene match: 9. This CDR3 has 16 residues. Germline CDR1 and CDR2: LGHNA and YSLEER. The CDR3 protein is CASSQFRDSKYNEQFF. The CDR3 bases are TGCGCCAGCAGCCAGTTCCGGGACAGCAAATACAATGAGCAGTTCTTC.

V usage is TRBV15 and J usage is TRBJ2-1; tentatively, D is TRBD1 (5 bases). This CDR3 is 15 amino acids long. The germline V gene encodes CDR1 LNHNV and CDR2 YYDKDF (reference sequence). Trimming removed 0 bases from V and 0 bases from J, with 6 bases in between. CDR3 DNA sequence: TGTGCCACCAGCAGAGACCAGGGCTCCTACAATGAGCAGTTCTTC. Encoded protein: CATSRDQGSYNEQFF.

The rearrangement links TRBV4-2 to TRBJ1-2, with D uncertain. Trimming pared 0 bases from V and 4 bases from J, leaving 15 bases between. The CDR3 runs to 16 residues. Looked up from germline, CDR1 is LGHNA and CDR2 is YNFKEQ. The CDR3 DNA reads as TGTGCCAGCAGCCAAGATTTGAGGAGGGTCGGCTATGGCTACACCTTC. This codes for CASSQDLRRVGYGYTF.